The 27 T cell receptor beta chains given below trace back to one sample, sequenced in a study of blood T cell repertoires in COVID-19. Data came from immunoSEQ multiplex PCR; TCRdb stores just in-frame clones and leaves some out. The sample carries roughly 240,000 clones, 86% recorded once. The sequenced material came from peripheral blood. These receptors were taken from a woman of 80 years or more with COVID-19, enrolled during active disease.

The chain recombines TRBV19 with TRBJ1-6; D is possibly TRBD1 (5 bases). Trimming removed 5 bases at V and 7 bases at J, with 12 bases between. Germline V gene lookup returns CDR1 LNHDA and CDR2 SQIVND (reference sequence). CDR3 length equals 14 residues. The CDR3 loop is CASSPAQGNSPLHF. CDR3 DNA sequence: TGTGCCAGTAGTCCCGCCCAGGGAAATTCACCCCTCCACTTT.

This clone was seen only a few times. J is TRBJ1-6 and V is TRBV2; D remains ambiguous. The germline CDR1 and CDR2 sequences are SNHLY and FYNNEI. Trimming stripped 4 bases from V and 8 bases from J, with 12 bases between. The CDR3 sequence is 14 residues long. For the CDR3, the DNA is TGTGCCAGCAGTGTGGGCAGAAGTGATTCACCCCTCCACTTT. It translates to CASSVGRSDSPLHF. The full variable domain, completed using reference TRBV2 and TRBJ1-6, is EPEVTQTPSHQVTQMGQEVILRCVPISNHLYFYWYRQILGQKVEFLVSFYNNEISEKSEIFDDQFSVERPDGSNFTLKIRSTKLEDSAMYFCASSVGRSDSPLHFGNGTRLTVT.

The chain recombines TRBV18 with TRBJ1-1, with D perhaps TRBD1 (6 bases). Trimming cost V 5 bases and J 4 bases, with 11 bases left between them. CDR1 and CDR2 (germline): KGHSH, LQKENI. The length of the CDR3 is 13 residues. The chain's CDR3 is CASSTGLGTEAFF. CDR3 DNA: TGTGCCAGCTCAACAGGGTTGGGCACTGAAGCTTTCTTT.

The genes are TRBV19 and TRBJ1-3, with D perhaps TRBD1 (6 bases). The V end lost 7 bases, the J end lost 1 base, and 11 bases lay between the germline ends. Germline assignment: CDR1 LNHDA and CDR2 SQIVND (reference sequence). This CDR3 comprises 14 residues. Here the CDR3 DNA reads TGTGCCAGTAATTCAGGGGCATCTGGAAACACCATATATTTT. Its protein is CASNSGASGNTIYF.

The chain employs TRBV6-6 and TRBJ1-1; unclear D gene. Germline V lookup: CDR1 MNHNY, CDR2 SVGAGI (reference sequence). CDR3 length: 15 residues. Trimming left V 6 bases short and J 3 bases short, with 17 bases between. The CDR3 loop reads CASRPVAVGDTEAFF. CDR3 DNA: TGTGCCAGCAGACCCGTAGCAGTCGGGGACACTGAAGCTTTCTTT.

J is TRBJ1-5 and V is TRBV27; D gene ambiguous. V shed 3 bases and J shed 2 bases, with 11 bases lying between them. The CDR3 extends over 15 amino acids. Germline V lookup: CDR1 MNHEY, CDR2 SMNVEV (reference sequence). The CDR3 here is CASSFRLGGNQPQHF. The CDR3, as DNA: TGTGCCAGCAGTTTCCGGCTCGGGGGCAATCAGCCCCAGCATTTT.

CDR3 region: CASVYRRLREKLFF. For the CDR3, the DNA is TGTGCTAGCGTTTACCGCCGTTTGAGGGAAAAACTGTTTTTT. The chain has TRBV12-5 and TRBJ1-4; D unclear. The CDR3 contains 14 residues. V lost 9 bases, J lost 8 bases, and 19 bases lay in between. Germline V CDR1 and CDR2: LGHNT, FRNRAP.

The chain recombines TRBV12-3 or TRBV12-4 with TRBJ1-3; D perhaps matches TRBD1 (5 bases). Trimming stripped 11 bases from V and 2 bases from J, with 13 bases between. There are 13 residues in the CDR3. The CDR3 bases are TGTGCCTCGGCGCCGGGGGCTGGAAACACCATATATTTT. It encodes CASAPGAGNTIYF.

V gene TRBV10-3 combines with J gene TRBJ2-7, with 8 bases identical to TRBD1. V gave up 2 bases and J gave up 6 bases; unmatched junction bases: 6. There are 14 residues in the CDR3. Germline V gene sequence: CDR1 ENHRY, CDR2 SYGVKD. The CDR3 reads CAISEPGTGGEQYV. The DNA of the CDR3 is TGTGCCATCAGTGAGCCCGGAACAGGGGGCGAGCAGTACGTC.

The V call is TRBV28, the J call TRBJ1-2, with D maybe TRBD1 (5 bases). The CDR3 is 16 amino acids. The germline V gene has CDR1 MDHEN and CDR2 SYDVKM. Trimming removed 2 bases at V and 3 bases at J, with 16 bases between. The CDR3 loop reads CASSLRGAGTDYGYTF. The DNA for the CDR3 is TGTGCCAGCAGTTTAAGGGGCGCGGGGACCGACTATGGCTACACCTTC.

This clone was seen only a few times. J is TRBJ2-7 and V is TRBV5-1, with 12 bases aligning to TRBD2. CDR1 and CDR2 (germline): SGHRS, YFSETQ. V dropped 0 bases and J dropped 4; count of bases not matched to a gene: 2. This CDR3 is 15 amino acids long. The CDR3 region has the DNA TGCGCCAGCAGCTTGGGGACTAGCGGGGCGTACGAGCAGTACTTC. Translated: CASSLGTSGAYEQYF.

This clone was found a few times. The V and J genes are TRBV27 and TRBJ2-2; D may be TRBD2 (6 bases). Deletions cut 5 bases from V and 4 bases from J, with 14 bases between. Looked up from germline, CDR1 is MNHEY and CDR2 is SMNVEV (reference sequence). CDR3 size: 15 residues. CDR3 nucleotides: TGTGCCAGCAGTCCCCGGACTACATCCACCGGGGAGCTGTTTTTT. It encodes CASSPRTTSTGELFF.

The chain combines TRBV6-5 with TRBJ1-6; D gene ambiguous. V was shortened by 7 bases and J by 9 bases, with 16 bases between the two germline ends. This CDR3 has 14 amino acids. Per the germline V gene, CDR1 is MNHEY and CDR2 is SVGAGI. CDR3 in DNA: TGTGCCAGCATCCCCCGCGGGAAGGGTTCACCCCTCCACTTT. Encoded protein: CASIPRGKGSPLHF.

The chain joins TRBV19 to TRBJ2-2, with D maybe TRBD2 (6 bases). Germline CDR1 and CDR2: LNHDA and SQIVND (reference sequence). The CDR3 is 16 residues long. V lost 5 bases, J lost 7 bases, and 20 bases lay in between. CDR3 sequence: CASSQSAGRAGGELFF. Written as DNA, the CDR3 is TGTGCCAGTAGTCAGTCGGCAGGTCGAGCGGGCGGGGAGCTGTTTTTT.

This clone has just one count. V and J are TRBV4-1 and TRBJ2-7; D not resolved. The CDR3 runs 15 residues. CDR1 is MGHRA, CDR2 YSYEKL, per germline. The germline V and J ends were trimmed by 1 base and 1 base, with 11 bases remaining between them. Here the CDR3 reads CASSQGIPRSYEQYV. In nucleotides, the CDR3 is TGCGCCAGCAGCCAAGGAATCCCCAGGTCCTACGAGCAGTACGTC.

V is TRBV28 and J is TRBJ1-2, with 9 bases aligning to TRBD1. The CDR3 has 16 amino acids. With V trimmed by 4 bases and J by 2 bases, 8 bases remained unmatched. Germline CDR1 MDHEN, CDR2 SYDVKM. The CDR3 loop is CASSWPPGQGNYGYTF. The CDR3 coding sequence is TGTGCCAGCAGTTGGCCCCCGGGACAGGGAAACTATGGCTACACCTTC.

The CDR3 region has the DNA TGTGCCAGCTCCCAAAAGACAGGGGGCGATACGCAGTATTTT. This encodes CASSQKTGGDTQYF. V gene TRBV18 combines with J gene TRBJ2-3; 10 bases match TRBD1. V gave up 6 bases and J gave up 6 bases; unmatched junction bases: 6. The germline gives CDR1 KGHSH, CDR2 LQKENI. This CDR3 contains 14 residues.

V is TRBV7-2 and J is TRBJ2-4; D is possibly TRBD1 (6 bases). The CDR3 runs to 14 residues. Germline V CDR1 and CDR2: SGHTA, FQGNSA. The V gene lost 3 bases and the J gene lost 14 bases, with 20 bases spanning the gap. CDR3 amino acids: CASSFWDNSQTKYF. In DNA form, the CDR3 reads TGTGCCAGCAGCTTCTGGGACAACTCCCAAACGAAGTACTTC.

This clone has just one count. The V call is TRBV2, the J call TRBJ2-2; the D is unclear. Germline V lookup: CDR1 SNHLY, CDR2 FYNNEI. CDR3 size: 14 residues. The germline V and J ends were trimmed by 4 bases and 2 bases, with 8 bases remaining between them. CDR3 amino acids: CASSAVLNTGELFF. The CDR3 DNA sequence: TGTGCCAGCAGTGCCGTGCTAAACACCGGGGAGCTGTTTTTT.

This chain uses TRBV5-5 with TRBJ2-3, with 13 bases fitting TRBD2. The CDR3 is 16 residues long. The germline gives CDR1 SGHKS, CDR2 YYEKEE (reference sequence). The trim removed 4 bases at V and 5 bases at J, leaving 7 bases unmatched. CDR3 sequence reads: CASSLGLAGAQDTQYF. The DNA for the CDR3 is TGTGCCAGCAGCCTCGGACTAGCGGGGGCCCAAGATACGCAGTATTTT. The full variable domain, with the rest looked up from reference TRBV5-5 and TRBJ2-3, is DAGVTQSPTHLIKTRGQQVTLRCSPISGHKSVSWYQQVLGQGPQFIFQYYEKEERGRGNFPDRFSARQFPNYSSELNVNALLLGDSALYLCASSLGLAGAQDTQYFGPGTRLTVL.

The V call is TRBV19, the J call TRBJ1-3; D ambiguous. Germline V lookup: CDR1 LNHDA, CDR2 SQIVND (reference sequence). The CDR3 has 12 amino acids. Trimming shortened V by 6 bases and J by 6 bases, and 9 bases separated the two germline ends. The chain's CDR3 is CASRSGKNTIYF. CDR3 nucleotides: TGTGCCAGTAGGTCGGGGAAAAACACCATATATTTT.

A few counts support this clone. V is TRBV6-5 and J is TRBJ1-5, with D possibly matching TRBD1 (5 bases). The CDR3 covers 14 residues. Germline V gene sequence: CDR1 MNHEY, CDR2 SVGAGI. V shed 2 bases and J shed 4 bases, with 9 bases lying between them. The CDR3 bases are TGTGCCAGCAGTTACCGACGGGGGAATCAGCCCCAGCATTTT. It specifies CASSYRRGNQPQHF.

This sequence joins TRBV1 and TRBJ2-7; the table's TRBD2 call for D was not verified on the DNA. TRBV1 is described as a pseudogene. The CDR3 spans 16 residues. CDR3 residues: CTSSQILRGGRNEQYF. The CDR3 DNA reads as TGCACCAGCAGCCAAATCTTACGGGGGGGCCGAAACGAGCAGTACTTC.

This rearrangement joins TRBV19 to TRBJ2-2, with D maybe TRBD2 (6 bases). The ends were cut back, 5 bases at V and 5 bases at J, with 15 bases in the middle. The CDR3 contains 15 residues. Per germline, CDR1 LNHDA and CDR2 SQIVND (reference sequence). The CDR3, as DNA: TGTGCCAGTAGTGGGGACTTGATCGGGACCGGGGAGCTGTTTTTT. Translated, it gives CASSGDLIGTGELFF.

This chain uses TRBV28 with TRBJ1-3, with unresolved D. Trimming cost V 2 bases and J 4 bases, with 12 bases left between them. The germline V gene has CDR1 MDHEN and CDR2 SYDVKM. The CDR3 is 15 amino acids. CDR3: CASSLEGLGGNTIYF. The CDR3 bases are TGTGCCAGCAGTTTAGAGGGTCTGGGCGGAAACACCATATATTTT.

The chain employs TRBV28 and TRBJ1-2, with D uncertain. The CDR3 is 14 amino acids. Trimming removed 6 bases from V and 5 bases from J, with 16 bases in between. Germline CDR1 and CDR2: MDHEN and SYDVKM. DNA for the CDR3: TGTGCCAGCAGCCCAGGACTATCCCAGTATGGCTACACCTTC. Its protein is CASSPGLSQYGYTF.

This chain joins TRBV10-3 and TRBJ1-1; the match to TRBD1 covers 7 bases. Germline CDR1 is ENHRY and CDR2 is SYGVKD. V was pared by 0 bases and J by 1 base, with 5 bases of the junction left unmatched. The CDR3 is 16 residues long. In nucleotides, the CDR3 is TGTGCCATCAGTGAGTCAAGGGGGCAGAAGAACACTGAAGCTTTCTTT. Encoded protein: CAISESRGQKNTEAFF.